The 17 T cell receptor beta chains in this list originate from one sample, sequenced in a study of T cells expressing NK-cell markers. One entry per CDR3 protein, without DNA, is what TCRdb gives after re-calling the 5' RACE reads. The sample totals roughly 120,000 distinct CDR3 sequences. Sequenced input: blood T cells: a sorted CD56 or NKG2C T cell subset, CD4+ or CD8+ T cells, or bulk PBMC T cells (not recorded which). The receptors were gathered from a woman aged 18-70 years in good health.

V gene TRBV9 combines with J gene TRBJ2-1; TCRdb designates TRBD2, a call that cannot be tested without DNA. Germline V CDR1 and CDR2: SGDLS, YYNGEE. The CDR3 consists of 15 residues. CDR3 residues: CASSLGTSAYNEQFF.

The chain joins TRBV3-1 to TRBJ2-5; TCRdb designates TRBD1, a call that cannot be tested without DNA. This CDR3 is 17 amino acids long. The germline V gene has CDR1 LGHDT and CDR2 YNNKEL (reference sequence). The CDR3 here is CASSQGQGVTFQETQYF.

This sequence joins TRBV5-4 and TRBJ2-7; as DNA is missing, the TRBD1 call by TCRdb cannot be tested. CDR1 and CDR2 from the germline V gene are SGHNT and YYREEE (reference sequence). CDR3 length equals 14 residues. CDR3 protein: CASEDSASSYEQYF.

This chain joins TRBV13 and TRBJ2-5; TCRdb names TRBD1, which stays unverified in the absence of DNA. CDR1 and CDR2 from the germline V gene are PRHDT and FYEKMQ (reference sequence). This CDR3 contains 14 residues. The CDR3 is CASSFPGLGETQYF.

V is TRBV27 and J is TRBJ2-2; TCRdb selects TRBD1, and the lack of DNA leaves this call unchecked. Germline V gives CDR1 MNHEY, CDR2 SMNVEV (reference sequence). CDR3 length equals 15 residues. The chain's CDR3 is CASSPPGQITGELFF.

This chain uses TRBV20-1 with TRBJ2-2; TCRdb names TRBD1, which stays unverified in the absence of DNA. The germline V gene has CDR1 DFQATT and CDR2 SNEGSKA (reference sequence). This CDR3 spans 15 amino acids. Here the CDR3 reads CSASQGGADTGELFF.

V usage is TRBV7-2 and J usage is TRBJ2-3; no DNA is available, so the TRBD2 call from TCRdb remains unchecked. Germline loops: CDR1 SGHTA, CDR2 FQGNSA. This CDR3 has 15 residues. CDR3 amino acids: CASSPRVTSTDTQYF. Combining the CDR3 with reference TRBV7-2 and TRBJ2-3 gives the whole variable domain GAGVSQSPSNKVTEKGKDVELRCDPISGHTALYWYRQSLGQGLEFLIYFQGNSAPDKSGLPSDRFSAERTGGSVSTLTIQRTQQEDSAVYLCASSPRVTSTDTQYFGPGTRLTVL.

The chain is built from TRBV19 and TRBJ2-1; TCRdb returns TRBD2, unconfirmable since there is no DNA. The CDR3 consists of 13 residues. Germline V gene sequence: CDR1 LNHDA, CDR2 SQIVND (reference sequence). This chain's CDR3 is CASSIGGDNEQFF. Full variable domain (rest looked up from reference TRBV19 and TRBJ2-1): DGGITQSPKYLFRKEGQNVTLSCEQNLNHDAMYWYRQDPGQGLRLIYYSQIVNDFQKGDIAEGYSVSREKKESFPLTVTSAQKNPTAFYLCASSIGGDNEQFFGPGTRLTVL.

This rearrangement joins TRBV4-3 to TRBJ2-6. This CDR3 contains 16 residues. In germline, CDR1 is LGHNA, CDR2 YSLEER. CDR3 loop: CASSQDSNSGANVLTF.

V usage is TRBV3-1 and J usage is TRBJ2-4; TCRdb designates TRBD1, a call that cannot be tested without DNA. The V gene's germline CDR1 is LGHDT and CDR2 YNNKEL (reference sequence). This CDR3 spans 17 amino acids. Here the CDR3 reads CASSQGADAPAKNIQYF. The full variable domain, in which reference TRBV3-1 and TRBJ2-4 provide the parts outside the CDR3, is DTAVSQTPKYLVTQMGNDKSIKCEQNLGHDTMYWYKQDSKKFLKIMFSYNNKELIINETVPNRFSPKSPDKAHLNLHINSLELGDSAVYFCASSQGADAPAKNIQYFGAGTRLSVL.

The V and J genes are TRBV20-1 and TRBJ2-5. Germline V CDR1 and CDR2: DFQATT, SNEGSKA (reference sequence). The CDR3 has 13 residues. This chain's CDR3 is CSARDPYQETQYF.

This chain links TRBV7-3 with TRBJ2-1. The CDR3 loop spans 14 amino acids. The V gene's germline CDR1 is SGHTA and CDR2 FQGTGA. CDR3: CASSLLAAEGEQFF.

The chain has TRBV19 and TRBJ2-1; TCRdb calls TRBD2, which cannot be checked without DNA. Germline lookup yields CDR1 LNHDA and CDR2 SQIVND (reference sequence). The CDR3 is 13 residues long. The CDR3 reads CASLGWEDNEQFF.

The chain employs TRBV29-1 and TRBJ2-1; TCRdb outputs TRBD2, but without DNA this stays unchecked. Germline V lookup: CDR1 SQVTM, CDR2 ANQGSEA. The CDR3 has 16 residues. CDR3 residues: CSVEGTSGGVGNEQFF.

The chain carries TRBV7-9 and TRBJ1-1; checking the TCRdb D call of TRBD1 is not possible without DNA. Per the germline V gene, CDR1 is SEHNR and CDR2 is FQNEAQ (reference sequence). The CDR3 has 15 amino acids. The CDR3 loop reads CASSLSRPPNTEAFF.

The chain employs TRBV10-3 and TRBJ1-1; the TRBD1 assignment by TCRdb is unverifiable without DNA. The CDR3 contains 13 residues. Germline V gene lookup returns CDR1 ENHRY and CDR2 SYGVKD. CDR3 region: CAIPPNSLREAFF.

The CDR3 region is CSADRTVELDTQYF. V gene TRBV20-1 combines with J gene TRBJ2-3; there is no DNA to check the TCRdb D call of TRBD1. This CDR3 is built from 14 residues. CDR1 and CDR2 (germline): DFQATT, SNEGSKA (reference sequence).